The following is a TCR beta chain sequence with its context. The record originates from a study of PD-L1 blockade in urothelial cancer. This CDR3 has 16 amino acids. V shed 6 bases and J 0 bases; nucleotides not matched to a gene: 7. The germline V gene encodes CDR1 WSHSY and CDR2 SAAADI. Sequenced by immunoSEQ multiplex PCR; TCRdb stores in-frame clones only, minus some. Counted here are tens of thousands of clones, over 75% occurring once; the ten biggest clones make up roughly 1.9%. Time point indicated: peripheral blood 6 weeks after treatment start. Source: PBMCs, taken around atezolizumab (anti-PD-L1) treatment. The rearrangement links TRBV10-2 to TRBJ2-3, with 9 bases aligning to TRBD2. This receptor was taken from a man aged 50 or older with urothelial cancer. The CDR3 loop reads CASRTGTSRSTDTQYF. The CDR3 coding sequence is TGCGCCAGCAGGACCGGGACTAGCCGTAGCACAGATACGCAGTATTTT.